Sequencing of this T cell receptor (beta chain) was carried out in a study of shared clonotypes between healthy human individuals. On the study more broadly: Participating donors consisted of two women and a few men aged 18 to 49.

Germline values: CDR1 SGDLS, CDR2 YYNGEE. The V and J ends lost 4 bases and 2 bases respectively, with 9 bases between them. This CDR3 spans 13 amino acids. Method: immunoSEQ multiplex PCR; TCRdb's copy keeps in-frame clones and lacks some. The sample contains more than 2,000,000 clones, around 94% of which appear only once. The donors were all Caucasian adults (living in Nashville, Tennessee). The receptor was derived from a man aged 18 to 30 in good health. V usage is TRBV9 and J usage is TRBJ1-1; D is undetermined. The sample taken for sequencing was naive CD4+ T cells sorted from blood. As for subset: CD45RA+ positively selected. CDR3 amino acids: CASSLRPNTEAFF. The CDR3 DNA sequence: TGTGCCAGCAGCTTAAGACCAAACACTGAAGCTTTCTTT.